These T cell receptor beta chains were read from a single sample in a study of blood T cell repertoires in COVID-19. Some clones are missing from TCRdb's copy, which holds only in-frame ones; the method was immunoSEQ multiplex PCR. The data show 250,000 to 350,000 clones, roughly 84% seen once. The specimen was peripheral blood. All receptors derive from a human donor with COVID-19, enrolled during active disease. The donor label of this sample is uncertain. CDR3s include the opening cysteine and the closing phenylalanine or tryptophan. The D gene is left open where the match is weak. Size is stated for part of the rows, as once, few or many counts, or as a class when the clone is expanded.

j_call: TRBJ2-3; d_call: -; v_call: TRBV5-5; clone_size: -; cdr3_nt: TGTGCCAGCAGCACGAGCGGGAGCACAGATACGCAGTATTTT; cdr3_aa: CASSTSGSTDTQYF
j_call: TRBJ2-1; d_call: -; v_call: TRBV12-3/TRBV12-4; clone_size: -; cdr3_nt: TGTGCCAGCAGCAGACTCATAAACAATGAGCAGTTCTTC; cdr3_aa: CASSRLINNEQFF
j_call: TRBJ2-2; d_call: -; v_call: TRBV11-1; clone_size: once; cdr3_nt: TGTGCCAGCAGCCCGGGACACCCGTCGAACACCGGGGAGCTGTTTTTT; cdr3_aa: CASSPGHPSNTGELFF
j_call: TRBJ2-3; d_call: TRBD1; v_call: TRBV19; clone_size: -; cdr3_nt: TGTGCCAGTAGCACCACAGGGGGGGATACGCAGTATTTT; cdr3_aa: CASSTTGGDTQYF
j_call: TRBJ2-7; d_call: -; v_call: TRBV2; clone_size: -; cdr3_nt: TGTGCCAGCAGGACAGCTGAGAGCTCCTACGAGCAGTACTTC; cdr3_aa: CASRTAESSYEQYF
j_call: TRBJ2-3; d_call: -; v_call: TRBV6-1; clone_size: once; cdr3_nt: TGTGCCAGCAGTGAACGCAGGGGGGTTAGCACAGATACGCAGTATTTT; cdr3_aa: CASSERRGVSTDTQYF
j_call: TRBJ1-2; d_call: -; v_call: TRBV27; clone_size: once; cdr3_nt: TGTGCCAGCAGTCCCACCCCCTCGGGTATTGGCTACACCTTC; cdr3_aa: CASSPTPSGIGYTF
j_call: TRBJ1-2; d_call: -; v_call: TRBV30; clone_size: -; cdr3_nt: TGTGCCTGGACCTTCCAGGCTAACTATGGCTACACCTTC; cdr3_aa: CAWTFQANYGYTF
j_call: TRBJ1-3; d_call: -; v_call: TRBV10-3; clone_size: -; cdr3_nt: TGTGCCATCTCCGGCCGGGAAATTACTGGAAACACCATATATTTT; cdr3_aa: CAISGREITGNTIYF
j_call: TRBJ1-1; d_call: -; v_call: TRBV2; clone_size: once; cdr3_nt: TGTGCCAGCACCATCGGACTGCTGAACACTGAAGCTTTCTTT; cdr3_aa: CASTIGLLNTEAFF
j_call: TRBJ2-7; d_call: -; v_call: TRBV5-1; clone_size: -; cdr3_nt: TGCGCCAGCAGCTTGGATAGCTCGGTCGAGGTGGAAACCTACGAGCAGTACTTC; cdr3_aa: CASSLDSSVEVETYEQYF
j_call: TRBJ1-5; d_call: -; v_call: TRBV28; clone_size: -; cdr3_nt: TGTGCCAGCAGGCCTCCAGGGAGGGTTCAGCCCCAGCATTTT; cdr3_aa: CASRPPGRVQPQHF
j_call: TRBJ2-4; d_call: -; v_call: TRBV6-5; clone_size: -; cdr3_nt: TGTGCCGCCTCCTTCGACAGATCCAAAAACATTCAGTACTTC; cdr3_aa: CAASFDRSKNIQYF
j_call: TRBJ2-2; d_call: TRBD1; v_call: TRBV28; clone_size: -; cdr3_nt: TGTGCCAGCAGTTTAGAGGACAGGGTCGCCGGGGAGCTGTTTTTT; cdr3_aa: CASSLEDRVAGELFF
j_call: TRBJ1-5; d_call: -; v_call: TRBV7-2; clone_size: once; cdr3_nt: TGTGCCAGCAGCTTCGGGAGCCGAGGGGATCAGCCCCAGCATTTT; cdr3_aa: CASSFGSRGDQPQHF
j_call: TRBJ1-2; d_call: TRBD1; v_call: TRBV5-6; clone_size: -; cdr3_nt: TGTGCCAGCAGCTCGACAGGGGACGGCTACACCTTC; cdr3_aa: CASSSTGDGYTF
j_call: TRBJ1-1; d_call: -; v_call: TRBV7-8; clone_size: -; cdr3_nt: TGTGCCAGCAGCTTAGTAACAGGCTTGAACACTGAAGCTTTCTTT; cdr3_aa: CASSLVTGLNTEAFF
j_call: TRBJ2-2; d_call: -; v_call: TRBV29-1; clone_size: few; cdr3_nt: TGCAGCGCCCCCCGGCCGGGTGCTAGCGTGAACACCGGGGAGCTGTTTTTT; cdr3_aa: CSAPRPGASVNTGELFF
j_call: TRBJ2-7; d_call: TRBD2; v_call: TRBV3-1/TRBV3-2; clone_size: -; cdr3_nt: TGTGCCAGCAGCCCAAGTGGGCTAGCGGGAGCACAAGAGCAGTACTTC; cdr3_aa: CASSPSGLAGAQEQYF
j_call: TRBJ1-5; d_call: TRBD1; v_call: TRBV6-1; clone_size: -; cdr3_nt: TGTGCCAGCAGCGAAGAACCGACAGGGTGGGGGTCCCAGCATTTT; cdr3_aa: CASSEEPTGWGSQHF
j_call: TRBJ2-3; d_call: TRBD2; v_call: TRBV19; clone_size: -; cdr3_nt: TGTGCCAGTAGTTCGGGACTAGCGGGCCCGAGCACAGATACGCAGTATTTT; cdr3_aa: CASSSGLAGPSTDTQYF
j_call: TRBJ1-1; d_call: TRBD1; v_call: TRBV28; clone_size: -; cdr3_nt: TGTGCCAGCAGTTTTGTAGGGACAGGGGTAAGAGATGAAGCTTTCTTT; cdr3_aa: CASSFVGTGVRDEAFF
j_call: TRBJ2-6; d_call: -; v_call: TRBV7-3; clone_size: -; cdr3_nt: TGTGCCAGCAGCTTAACTTTGGCTCTTGGTGGGGCCAACGTCCTGACTTTC; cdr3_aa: CASSLTLALGGANVLTF
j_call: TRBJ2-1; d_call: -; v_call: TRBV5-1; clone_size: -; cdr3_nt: TGCGCCAGCAGGTCAGGGGACAATGAGCAGTTCTTC; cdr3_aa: CASRSGDNEQFF
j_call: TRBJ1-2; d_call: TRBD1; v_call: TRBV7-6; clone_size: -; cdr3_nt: TGTGCCAGCAGTAGGGACAGTCTTAACTATGGCTACACCTTC; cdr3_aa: CASSRDSLNYGYTF
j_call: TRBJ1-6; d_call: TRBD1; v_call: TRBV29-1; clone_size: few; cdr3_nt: TGCAGCGCCAGAGACAGGGGAAATTCACCCCTCCACTTT; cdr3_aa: CSARDRGNSPLHF
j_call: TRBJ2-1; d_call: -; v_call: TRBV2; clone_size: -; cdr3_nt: TGTGCCAGCAGTGGGGAGCGGAGGGGCTCCTACAATGAGCAGTTCTTC; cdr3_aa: CASSGERRGSYNEQFF
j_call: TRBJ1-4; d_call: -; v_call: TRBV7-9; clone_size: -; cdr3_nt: TGTGCCAGCAGCTTAGGCCAGATTAATGAAAAACTGTTTTTT; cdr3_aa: CASSLGQINEKLFF
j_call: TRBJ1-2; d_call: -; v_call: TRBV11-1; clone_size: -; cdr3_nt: TGTGCCAGCAGCTGGGGCCGGGACAACCACTATGGCTACACCTTC; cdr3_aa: CASSWGRDNHYGYTF
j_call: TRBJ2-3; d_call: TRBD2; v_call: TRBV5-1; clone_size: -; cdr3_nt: TGCGCCAGCAGCTCAACGACTAGCGGATCCACAGATACGCAGTATTTT; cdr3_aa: CASSSTTSGSTDTQYF
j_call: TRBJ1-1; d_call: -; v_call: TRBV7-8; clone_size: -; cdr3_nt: TGTGCCAGCAGCTTAACTTCCAGGGGCACTGAAGCTTTCTTT; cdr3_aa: CASSLTSRGTEAFF
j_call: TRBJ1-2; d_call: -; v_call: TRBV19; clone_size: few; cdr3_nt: TGTGCCAGTAGTGAGTTCTGGACAGAGAACTATGGCTACACCTTC; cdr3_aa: CASSEFWTENYGYTF
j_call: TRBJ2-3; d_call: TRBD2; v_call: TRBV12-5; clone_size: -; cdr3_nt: TGTGCTAGTGGTTTGGTTTTATATTTTTCGGCGGGAGGGGGAACAGATACGCAGTATTTT; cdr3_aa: CASGLVLYFSAGGGTDTQYF